This T cell receptor beta chain appears in the sequencing data of a study of T cell repertoires in cytomegalovirus infection. CDR1 is MNHEY, CDR2 SVGEGT, per germline. The CDR3 contains 16 residues. The germline V and J ends were trimmed by 2 bases and 0 bases, with 10 bases remaining between them. Via MiXCR, TCRdb re-called the reads, giving one row per CDR3 protein. The sample carries about 440,000 distinct CDR3 sequences, 25% to 40% recorded once. The origin of this receptor is a human donor in good health (CMV status not recorded). Some clones in this sample may be carry-over from other donors' samples. Material for sequencing was PBMCs. The gene calls are TRBV6-2 or TRBV6-3 and TRBJ2-2; D is undetermined. In DNA form, the CDR3 reads TGTGCCAGCAGTTACGCTGGCCTCGCGAACACCGGGGAGCTGTTTTTT. It specifies CASSYAGLANTGELFF.